This record looks at one T cell receptor (beta chain) sequence and its context. Libraries were prepared by immunoSEQ multiplex PCR; TCRdb keeps only in-frame clonotypes and omits some of them. The data contain about 36,000 clones, approximately 93% of them singletons. The CDR3 spans 16 residues. Losses at the gene ends were 7 bases for V and 4 bases for J; bases not matched to a gene: 11. Germline V gives CDR1 ENHRY, CDR2 SYGVKD. The data stem from a study of T cell changes during pregnancy in multiple sclerosis. The rearrangement joins TRBV10-3 to TRBJ2-1; 9 bases align to TRBD2. Source: CD4+ T cells from peripheral blood mononuclear cells, taken in the first trimester of pregnancy. The TCR comes from a female donor with multiple sclerosis, enrolled in a pregnancy study. CDR3 loop: CAIKGTSPQLYNEQFF. In DNA, the CDR3 is TGTGCCATCAAGGGGACTAGCCCCCAACTTTACAATGAGCAGTTCTTC.